This T cell receptor (beta chain) was sequenced in a study of blood T cells in healthy people across ages. Primers used in a second PCR of roughly 6 to 12 cycles were a sample-barcoded 5' primer and a J-beta primer mix. TCRdb re-derived calls from the 5' RACE reads in MiXCR, one entry per CDR3 protein. The repertoire holds some 1.4 million distinct CDR3 sequences, with 40% to 50% as singletons. Material for sequencing was blood. This TCR came from a woman in her late teens or twenties in good health.

Here the CDR3 reads CASSVGRTGTSSIGINNEQFF. CDR3 in DNA: TGTGCCAGCAGCGTAGGCCGCACCGGGACTAGCTCCATAGGTATAAACAATGAGCAGTTCTTC. The V and J genes are TRBV9 and TRBJ2-1, with 9 bases matching TRBD2. Per germline, CDR1 SGDLS and CDR2 YYNGEE. The CDR3 has 21 residues. V lost 0 bases, J lost 5 bases, and 21 bases stayed unmatched.